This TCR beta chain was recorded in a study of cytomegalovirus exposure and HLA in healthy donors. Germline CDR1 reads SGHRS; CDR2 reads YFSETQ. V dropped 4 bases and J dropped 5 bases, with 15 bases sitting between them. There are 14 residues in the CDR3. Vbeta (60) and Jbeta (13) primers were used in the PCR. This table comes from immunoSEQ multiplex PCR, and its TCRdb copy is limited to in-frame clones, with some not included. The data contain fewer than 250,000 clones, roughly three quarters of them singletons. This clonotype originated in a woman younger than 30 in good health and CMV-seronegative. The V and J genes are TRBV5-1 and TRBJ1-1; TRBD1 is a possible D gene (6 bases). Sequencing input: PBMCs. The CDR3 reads CASSVQGSLTEAFF. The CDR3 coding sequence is TGCGCCAGCAGCGTACAGGGCTCTTTGACTGAAGCTTTCTTT.